Listed here are 19 T cell receptor beta chains from one sample, sequenced in a study of T cells in Graves' hyperthyroidism and ophthalmopathy. Amplification of TCR beta CDR3 regions used RNA as the template. A first-round RT-PCR of the TCR CDR3 used the HTBI primer set. Using its own MiXCR run on the multiplex PCR reads, TCRdb lists one record per CDR3 protein. The table has roughly 750,000 distinct CDR3 sequences, 16% seen once. Sequencing was carried out using blood. The receptor source for this set is a man younger than 30 with Graves' hyperthyroidism.

At least ten counts were recorded for this clonotype. The J gene is TRBJ2-5, the V gene TRBV10-3, with 8 bases lining up with TRBD2. The CDR3 has 16 residues. The trim removed 0 bases at V and 5 bases at J, leaving 8 bases unmatched. Germline CDR1 is ENHRY and CDR2 is SYGVKD. The CDR3 DNA sequence: TGTGCCATCAGTGAGTCGTCGGGAGGGTTTGGTGAGACCCAGTACTTC. It encodes CAISESSGGFGETQYF.

The sample holds many counts of this clonotype. The rearrangement uses TRBV6-2 or TRBV6-3 and TRBJ1-2; D is ambiguous. CDR3 length equals 12 residues. Trimming removed 7 bases at V and 5 bases at J, with 11 bases between. Germline V CDR1 and CDR2: MNHEY, SVGEGT. The CDR3 is CASTAFRYGYTF. The CDR3 region has the DNA TGTGCCAGCACGGCGTTTCGTTATGGCTACACCTTC.

Many counts were recorded for this clonotype. V usage is TRBV5-1 and J usage is TRBJ2-7; D possibly uses TRBD1 or TRBD2 (5 bases each). Germline CDR1 reads SGHRS; CDR2 reads YFSETQ. CDR3 size: 12 residues. V shed 4 bases and J shed 3 bases, with 8 bases lying between them. The CDR3 nucleotides are TGCGCCAGCAGCCGGGACGACTACGAGCAGTACTTC. This gives the protein CASSRDDYEQYF.

CDR3 in DNA: TGTGCCAGCAGTTACTCGACTAGCGGGAGTTATACGCAGTATTTT. As protein: CASSYSTSGSYTQYF. The chain uses TRBV6-2 or TRBV6-3 and TRBJ2-3, with 12 bases identical to TRBD2. Germline V CDR1 and CDR2: MNHEY, SVGEGT. V dropped 0 bases and J dropped 7; count of bases not matched to a gene: 2. The CDR3 has 15 residues.

About this clonotype: This may be a read error, as it is one base from a much larger clone. The J gene is TRBJ2-1, the V gene TRBV3-1; D possibly corresponds to TRBD2 (5 bases). The V end lost 4 bases, the J end lost 6 bases, and 7 bases lay between the germline ends. CDR3 size: 12 residues. CDR1 and CDR2 from the germline V gene are LGHDT and YNNKEL (reference sequence). CDR3 in DNA: TGTGCCAGCAGCCCTACTAGCAATGAGCAGTTCTTC. Its translation is CASSPTSNEQFF.

This clonotype came up a few times. The chain couples TRBV5-1 to TRBJ1-1; D uncertain. Germline values: CDR1 SGHRS, CDR2 YFSETQ. V was trimmed by 3 bases and J by 2 bases, leaving 11 bases between them. This CDR3 contains 14 residues. CDR3 DNA: TGCGCCAGCAGCTGGGCAGGCCCTAACACTGAAGCTTTCTTT. Translating gives CASSWAGPNTEAFF.

This clonotype was detected many times. This rearrangement joins TRBV18 to TRBJ1-5; 7 nucleotides align to TRBD1. The germline V gene has CDR1 KGHSH and CDR2 LQKENI. The length of the CDR3 is 15 residues. Trimming removed 3 bases from V and 7 bases from J; junction bases left unmatched: 9. The CDR3 reads CASSPSHRGRQPQHF. In DNA form, the CDR3 reads TGTGCCAGCTCACCCTCTCACAGGGGAAGGCAGCCCCAGCATTTT. The whole variable domain, remainder taken from reference TRBV18 and TRBJ1-5, is NAGVMQNPRHLVRRRGQEARLRCSPMKGHSHVYWYRQLPEEGLKFMVYLQKENIIDESGMPKERFSAEFPKEGPSILRIQQVVRGDSAAYFCASSPSHRGRQPQHFGDGTRLSIL.

This clonotype has a count of ten or more. The rearrangement links TRBV7-2 to TRBJ2-3; 10 nucleotides match TRBD2. The CDR3 totals 15 residues. After removal of 5 bases from V and 4 bases from J, the junction contained 6 bases not matched to a gene. CDR1 and CDR2 from the germline V gene are SGHTA and FQGNSA. CDR3 residues: CASSLASGSADTQYF. Written as DNA, the CDR3 is TGTGCCAGCAGCCTCGCTAGCGGGAGCGCAGATACGCAGTATTTT.

This clonotype was picked up many times. The chain links TRBV6-1 to TRBJ2-7; 7 bases are a match to TRBD1. The J segment lost 7 bases and the V segment lost 5 bases, leaving 11 bases of the junction unmatched. Per germline, CDR1 MNHNS and CDR2 SASEGT. The CDR3 totals 14 residues. The CDR3 region has the DNA TGTGCCAGCAGTCAACCAGGGGGATTGGGAGAGCAGTACTTC. Its protein product is CASSQPGGLGEQYF.

This chain joins TRBV20-1 and TRBJ2-7; 11 nucleotides align to TRBD2. The CDR3 length is 19 residues. The trim removed 1 base at V and 2 bases at J, leaving 16 bases unmatched. Per germline, CDR1 DFQATT and CDR2 SNEGSKA (reference sequence). The CDR3 sequence: CSARVKQLAGGRAPYEQYF. The CDR3 region has the DNA TGCAGTGCTAGAGTGAAGCAGCTAGCGGGAGGCCGGGCTCCCTACGAGCAGTACTTC.

The V gene is TRBV24-1, the J gene TRBJ2-5; D remains ambiguous. This CDR3 has 18 amino acids. The V and J ends lost 5 bases and 3 bases respectively, with 24 bases between them. Germline loops: CDR1 KGHDR, CDR2 SFDVKD. CDR3: CATSVWLPSRILEETQYF. CDR3 coding DNA: TGTGCCACCAGTGTGTGGCTACCCTCCCGGATCCTGGAAGAGACCCAGTACTTC.

This clonotype appeared a few times. The V and J genes are TRBV5-1 and TRBJ2-7, with no clear D. The CDR3 is made up of 14 amino acids. The V and J ends lost 0 bases and 5 bases respectively, with 12 bases between them. From germline, CDR1 is SGHRS and CDR2 YFSETQ. The CDR3 region is CASSLAGQADEQYF. The CDR3 DNA is TGCGCCAGCAGCTTGGCCGGGCAGGCGGACGAGCAGTACTTC.

This clonotype was picked up many times. In DNA form, the CDR3 reads TGTGCCAGCTCACCAGTAAGCGGGGAGCTGTTTTTT. It yields the protein CASSPVSGELFF. The J gene is TRBJ2-2, the V gene TRBV18, with no clear D. There are 12 residues in the CDR3. Germline loops: CDR1 KGHSH, CDR2 LQKENI. V gave up 2 bases and J gave up 7 bases, with 5 bases separating them.

In its sample, this clonotype was seen many times. The J gene is TRBJ2-1, the V gene TRBV27, with 9 bases lining up with TRBD2. This CDR3 region has 16 residues. CDR1 is MNHEY, CDR2 SMNVEV, per germline (reference sequence). With 5 bases clipped from V and 3 bases from J, the junction kept 8 bases outside the gene matches. The CDR3 DNA is TGTGCCAGCAGTCCGTTGGCTAGCGGGGACTACAATGAGCAGTTCTTC. Translating gives CASSPLASGDYNEQFF.

This clonotype occurred many times. The chain couples TRBV20-1 to TRBJ2-1; a possible D gene is TRBD2 (5 bases). This CDR3 region has 12 residues. Trimming shortened V by 2 bases and J by 4 bases, and 6 bases separated the two germline ends. Germline lookup yields CDR1 DFQATT and CDR2 SNEGSKA (reference sequence). CDR3 in amino acids: CSARRGYNEQFF. CDR3 DNA sequence: TGCAGTGCTAGACGAGGGTACAATGAGCAGTTCTTC.

There are a few counts of this clonotype. The chain combines TRBV29-1 with TRBJ2-1; 7 nucleotides align to TRBD2. The CDR3 loop spans 15 amino acids. The J segment lost 0 bases and the V segment lost 1 base, leaving 3 bases of the junction unmatched. Germline assignment: CDR1 SQVTM and CDR2 ANQGSEA. CDR3 loop: CSVEVGGSSYNEQFF. DNA for the CDR3: TGCAGCGTTGAAGTGGGAGGGAGCTCCTACAATGAGCAGTTCTTC.

V gene TRBV18 combines with J gene TRBJ2-7; no reliable D call. Germline V CDR1 and CDR2: KGHSH, LQKENI. The CDR3 sequence is 12 residues long. V was clipped by 2 bases and J by 9 bases, with 11 bases between them. The CDR3 region has the DNA TGTGCCAGCTCACCAGGGTCCTCCGGGCAGTACTTC. Protein product: CASSPGSSGQYF.

This clonotype occurred a few times. The V call is TRBV5-8, the J call TRBJ2-7; 7 bases line up with TRBD1. Germline-derived CDR1 and CDR2 are SGHTS and YDEGEE. The V segment lost 0 bases and the J segment 6 bases; nucleotides outside the gene matches: 6. CDR3 size: 14 residues. The DNA for the CDR3 is TGTGCCAGCAGCTTGGAAGGGGGCAGTCTCGAGCAGTACTTC. Protein sequence: CASSLEGGSLEQYF.

This clonotype was found many times. The chain uses TRBV18 and TRBJ1-2; D might be TRBD1 (5 bases). Per the germline V gene, CDR1 is KGHSH and CDR2 is LQKENI. V lost 2 bases and J lost 0, with 7 bases in between. CDR3 size: 14 residues. The CDR3 bases are TGTGCCAGCTCACCAGACAGAACTAACTATGGCTACACCTTC. It codes for CASSPDRTNYGYTF.